These 2 T cell receptor beta chains were sequenced from one sample in a study of T-cell reconstitution after alpha-beta-depleted transplantation in children. Unique molecular identifiers were built into the TCRbeta library. MiXCR was run by TCRdb on the PCR reads, yielding one entry per CDR3 protein. Of hundreds of thousands of distinct CDR3 sequences in the sample, 10% to 15% were seen once. Sequences were derived from PBMCs, mostly from graft donor cells, sampled 360 days after TCRalphabeta/CD19-depleted stem cell transplant. These receptor sequences come from a male patient younger than 18 who had a stem cell transplant for acute myeloid leukemia, so the T cells may come from the graft donor.

The gene calls are TRBV20-1 and TRBJ2-2; weak D call: TRBD2 (6 bases). The germline V and J ends were trimmed by 3 bases and 1 base, with 9 bases remaining between them. Germline assignment: CDR1 DFQATT and CDR2 SNEGSKA (reference sequence). This CDR3 has 14 amino acids. This chain's CDR3 is CSASGSMNTGELFF. The CDR3 DNA reads as TGCAGTGCTAGCGGGAGCATGAACACCGGGGAGCTGTTTTTT.

The chain recombines TRBV3-1 with TRBJ2-1, with D perhaps matching TRBD2 (7 bases). The germline CDR1 and CDR2 sequences are LGHDT and YNNKEL (reference sequence). This CDR3 is 20 amino acids long. V shed 4 bases and J shed 4 bases, with 29 bases lying between them. CDR3 nucleotides: TGTGCCAGCAGCCCAACTCACTCGTCCGGCGGGAGAGGGGGATACAATGAGCAGTTCTTC. It is translated as CASSPTHSSGGRGGYNEQFF.